Below are 6 T cell receptor beta chains sequenced from a single sample in a study of CD8 T cells in ankylosing spondylitis. Regarding the study as a whole: Apparently characteristic of ankylosing spondylitis blood was a TCR beta motif (roughly eight highly homologous variants).

From the 5' RACE reads, TCRdb called clonotypes with MiXCR, one entry per CDR3 protein. The sample holds hundreds of thousands of distinct CDR3 sequences, approximately 10% seen once. Which antigens these TCRs recognize remains unknown. Source material: blood, either unsorted or a sorted T cell fraction (not recorded which). These receptors came from a male donor with ankylosing spondylitis.

In its sample, this clonotype was seen many times. The V gene is TRBV5-1, the J gene TRBJ2-1; unclear D gene. Germline CDR1 reads SGHRS; CDR2 reads YFSETQ. V was cut by 4 bases and J by 5 bases, with 10 bases left in between. The CDR3 covers 13 residues. This chain's CDR3 is CASSPDGHNEQFF. CDR3 coding DNA: TGCGCCAGCAGCCCGGACGGGCACAATGAGCAGTTCTTC.

This clonotype was seen a handful of times. V is TRBV6-1 and J is TRBJ1-3, with TRBD1 as a possible D gene (5 bases). Trimming cost V 6 bases and J 0 bases, with 9 bases left between them. The CDR3 loop spans 14 amino acids. Germline V gene lookup returns CDR1 MNHNS and CDR2 SASEGT. CDR3 coding DNA: TGTGCCAGCAGAGACAGTTACTCTGGAAACACCATATATTTT. This translates into CASRDSYSGNTIYF.

This clonotype has a count of ten or more. The chain couples TRBV11-1 to TRBJ2-2; unclear D gene. CDR1 and CDR2 from the germline V gene are SGHAT and FQDESV (reference sequence). The CDR3 consists of 14 residues. Trimming shortened V by 5 bases and J by 6 bases, and 13 bases separated the two germline ends. The CDR3 loop is CASSTMTLAGELFF. CDR3 nucleotides: TGTGCCAGCAGCACTATGACTCTCGCCGGGGAGCTGTTTTTT.

The chain has TRBV10-3 and TRBJ1-1; 7 bases agree with TRBD1. There are 13 residues in the CDR3. Germline CDR1 and CDR2: ENHRY and SYGVKD. J was trimmed by 4 bases and V by 5 bases; bases with no gene match: 4. The CDR3 nucleotides read TGTGCCATCAGTCGGACAGGAAGCACTGAAGCTTTCTTT. Protein sequence: CAISRTGSTEAFF.

This chain links TRBV7-9 with TRBJ1-2; D unclear. This CDR3 is built from 15 residues. Germline-derived CDR1 and CDR2 are SEHNR and FQNEAQ (reference sequence). V was cut by 7 bases and J by 5 bases, with 20 bases left in between. CDR3 residues: CASTSRYDGSYGYTF. The CDR3 DNA follows: TGTGCCAGCACCTCACGGTACGACGGATCATATGGCTACACCTTC. Full variable domain (missing parts from reference TRBV7-9 and TRBJ1-2): DTGVSQNPRHKITKRGQNVTFRCDPISEHNRLYWYRQTLGQGPEFLTYFQNEAQLEKSRLLSDRFSAERPKGSFSTLEIQRTEQGDSAMYLCASTSRYDGSYGYTFGSGTRLTVV.

The V call is TRBV5-1, the J call TRBJ1-6; 7 bases are shared with TRBD1. The junction had 5 bases not matched to a gene; V was cut back by 4 bases and J by 7 bases. The CDR3 contains 14 residues. Germline CDR1 SGHRS, CDR2 YFSETQ. The CDR3 protein is CASSTGQTNSPLHF. For the CDR3, the DNA is TGCGCCAGCAGCACGGGACAGACAAATTCACCCCTCCACTTT.